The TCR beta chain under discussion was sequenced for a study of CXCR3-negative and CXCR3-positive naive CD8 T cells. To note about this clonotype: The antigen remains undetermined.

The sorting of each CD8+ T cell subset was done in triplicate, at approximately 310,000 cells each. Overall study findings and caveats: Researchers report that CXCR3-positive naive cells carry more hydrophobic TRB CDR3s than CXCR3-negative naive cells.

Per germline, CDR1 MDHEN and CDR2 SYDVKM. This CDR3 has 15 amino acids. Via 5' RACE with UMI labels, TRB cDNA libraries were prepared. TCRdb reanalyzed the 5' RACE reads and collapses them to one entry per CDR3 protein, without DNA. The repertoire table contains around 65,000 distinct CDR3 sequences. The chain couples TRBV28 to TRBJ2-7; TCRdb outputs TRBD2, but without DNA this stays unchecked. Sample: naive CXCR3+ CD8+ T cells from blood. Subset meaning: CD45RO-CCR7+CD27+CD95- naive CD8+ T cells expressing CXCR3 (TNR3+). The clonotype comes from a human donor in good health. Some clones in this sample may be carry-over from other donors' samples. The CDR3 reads CASSPLDSSLLEQYF.